The 30 T cell receptor beta chains below all came from one sample that was sequenced in a study of CD8+ T cells in alopecia areata. Treatment defined: oral pan-JAK inhibitor, 5-10 mg twice daily. It was cDNA, reverse transcribed from extracted RNA, that served as the sequencing template. The table came from immunoSEQ multiplex PCR; TCRdb's copy has only in-frame clones and leaves some out. The data hold about 210,000 clones, with 66% observed a single time. Sequencing was performed on CD4+ T cells sorted from blood, taken at approximately week 42, from a patient treated with tofacitinib. These TCRs come from a human donor with alopecia areata.

This chain connects TRBV25-1 to TRBJ2-5; possible D gene TRBD2, 5 bases. CDR1 and CDR2 (germline): MGHDK, SYGVNS. V lost 4 bases, J lost 0 bases, and 6 bases lay in between. This CDR3 has 13 amino acids. The chain's CDR3 is CASSGGNQETQYF. The DNA for the CDR3 is TGTGCCAGCAGTGGAGGGAACCAAGAGACCCAGTACTTC.

In nucleotides, the CDR3 is TGTGCCAGCAGCCGACAGGAGACTGGACACCAAGAGACCCAGTACTTC. This gives the protein CASSRQETGHQETQYF. This chain connects TRBV27 to TRBJ2-5; a possible D gene is TRBD1 (6 bases). CDR1 MNHEY and CDR2 SMNVEV come from the germline V gene (reference sequence). The CDR3 runs 16 residues. V was trimmed by 6 bases and J by 0 bases, leaving 17 bases between them.

The J gene is TRBJ2-3, the V gene TRBV29-1, with D possibly being TRBD1 (6 bases). The CDR3 totals 13 residues. Looked up from germline, CDR1 is SQVTM and CDR2 is ANQGSEA. Trimming cost V 4 bases and J 2 bases, with 10 bases left between them. The CDR3 reads CSVGGRLTDTQYF. The CDR3 DNA is TGCAGCGTTGGGGGGCGACTCACAGATACGCAGTATTTT.

The chain uses TRBV25-1 and TRBJ2-2; D is tentatively TRBD1 or TRBD2 (5 bases each). V dropped 5 bases and J dropped 9 bases, with 19 bases sitting between them. The CDR3 has 15 amino acids. Germline V gene data show CDR1 as MGHDK and CDR2 as SYGVNS. The CDR3 nucleotides read TGTGCCAGCAGTTCCGGGACCGAGGCATGGAGGGAGCTGTTTTTT. Its translation: CASSSGTEAWRELFF.

A single count supports this clone. This chain uses TRBV4-3 with TRBJ1-1; D is ambiguous. The CDR3 covers 13 residues. The ends were cut back, 4 bases at V and 1 base at J, with 7 bases in the middle. Germline V lookup: CDR1 LGHNA, CDR2 YSLEER. The CDR3 DNA sequence: TGCGCCAGCAGCCTCGACGGGAACACTGAAGCTTTCTTT. This sequence encodes CASSLDGNTEAFF.

The chain carries TRBV29-1 and TRBJ2-4, with TRBD2 as a possible D gene (5 bases). CDR3 length: 13 amino acids. V lost 7 bases and J 0 bases, leaving 10 bases between the germline ends. The germline gives CDR1 SQVTM, CDR2 ANQGSEA. The CDR3 coding sequence is TGCAGCGCTGTAGGAGGAGCCAAAAACATTCAGTACTTC. It yields the protein CSAVGGAKNIQYF.

This chain uses TRBV27 with TRBJ2-1; D is tentatively TRBD1 or TRBD2 (6 bases each). CDR3 length equals 15 residues. Germline CDR1 and CDR2: MNHEY and SMNVEV (reference sequence). V was pared by 5 bases and J by 7 bases, with 18 bases between. CDR3 loop: CASSQTGWRGNEQFF. For the CDR3, the DNA is TGTGCCAGCAGTCAGACCGGATGGAGGGGGAATGAGCAGTTCTTC.

The chain has TRBV29-1 and TRBJ1-2, with TRBD1 matching 7 bases. CDR3 length: 11 amino acids. V lost 7 bases, J lost 4 bases, and 3 bases stayed unmatched. CDR1 and CDR2 from the germline V gene are SQVTM and ANQGSEA. This chain's CDR3 is CSGQGVYGYTF. The CDR3 nucleotides read TGCAGCGGTCAGGGGGTCTATGGCTACACCTTC.

A remark on this clone: Different DNA sequences within this sample yield the same CDR3. The V call is TRBV20-1, the J call TRBJ1-1; possibly TRBD1 for D (5 bases). Trimming cost V 5 bases and J 8 bases, with 12 bases left between them. The CDR3 is 11 residues long. The germline gives CDR1 DFQATT, CDR2 SNEGSKA (reference sequence). This CDR3 is CSARGTGEAFF. The CDR3 DNA reads TGCAGTGCTCGTGGGACGGGCGAAGCTTTCTTT.

Worth noting for this clone: The sample holds other DNA sequences that translate to the same CDR3. The chain couples TRBV30 to TRBJ1-2, with D perhaps TRBD1 (5 bases). This CDR3 contains 12 residues. The germline V gene encodes CDR1 GTSNPN and CDR2 SVGIG (reference sequence). Trimming stripped 2 bases from V and 4 bases from J, with 8 bases between. The CDR3 spells CAWSRGTYGYTF. Here the CDR3 DNA reads TGTGCCTGGAGTAGAGGGACCTATGGCTACACCTTC.

This clone was seen a few times. The chain is built from TRBV30 and TRBJ1-6, with TRBD1 as a possible D gene (5 bases). The CDR3 extends over 15 amino acids. CDR1 and CDR2 from the germline V gene are GTSNPN and SVGIG (reference sequence). Trimming pared 2 bases from V and 7 bases from J, leaving 15 bases between. The CDR3 DNA sequence: TGTGCCTGGAGTATCCAGCTGGGACCCAATTCACCCCTCCACTTT. Translation: CAWSIQLGPNSPLHF.

This clone was counted once. The CDR3 nucleotides are TGTGCCAGCAGCCGAGTCGGGACCAACGTCTACAATGAGCAGTTCTTC. Protein sequence: CASSRVGTNVYNEQFF. The J gene is TRBJ2-1, the V gene TRBV5-4; D could derive from TRBD1 or TRBD2 (5 bases each). V was shortened by 4 bases and J by 3 bases, with 17 bases between the two germline ends. CDR3 length equals 16 residues. Germline V gene data show CDR1 as SGHNT and CDR2 as YYREEE (reference sequence).

This clone was detected only a few times. CDR3 DNA: TGCGCCAGCAGTGGGGGCAAGGGCACAGATACGCAGTATTTT. This sequence encodes CASSGGKGTDTQYF. The gene calls are TRBV5-1 and TRBJ2-3; TRBD1 might be the D (6 bases). V lost 5 bases and J lost 1, with 11 bases in between. This CDR3 contains 14 residues. Germline loops: CDR1 SGHRS, CDR2 YFSETQ.

The gene calls are TRBV2 and TRBJ1-5, with TRBD1 identical over 9 bases. J was trimmed by 2 bases and V by 2 bases; bases with no gene match: 7. This CDR3 is 17 amino acids long. CDR1 and CDR2 (germline): SNHLY, FYNNEI. CDR3 amino acids: CASSETRTGVGNQPQHF. CDR3 coding DNA: TGTGCCAGCAGTGAAACCAGGACAGGGGTAGGCAATCAGCCCCAGCATTTT. Based on the CDR3 plus reference TRBV2 and TRBJ1-5, the full variable domain is EPEVTQTPSHQVTQMGQEVILRCVPISNHLYFYWYRQILGQKVEFLVSFYNNEISEKSEIFDDQFSVERPDGSNFTLKIRSTKLEDSAMYFCASSETRTGVGNQPQHFGDGTRLSIL.

In this sample, this clone turned up a few times. The same CDR3 can be traced to other DNA sequences in this sample. J is TRBJ1-1 and V is TRBV7-2, with TRBD1 as a possible D gene (5 bases). The CDR3 covers 14 residues. V was clipped by 3 bases and J by 2 bases, with 10 bases between them. CDR1 SGHTA and CDR2 FQGNSA come from the germline V gene. The CDR3 region is CASSFGGLNTEAFF. CDR3 nucleotides: TGTGCCAGCAGCTTCGGGGGACTAAACACTGAAGCTTTCTTT.

The table lists this clone with a few counts. This chain uses TRBV10-3 with TRBJ2-5, with D unresolved. The CDR3 totals 12 residues. The germline CDR1 and CDR2 sequences are ENHRY and SYGVKD. Trimming removed 2 bases from V and 5 bases from J, with 6 bases in between. CDR3 protein: CAISEVRETQYF. CDR3 coding DNA: TGTGCCATCAGTGAGGTCAGGGAGACCCAGTACTTC.

The gene calls are TRBV7-2 and TRBJ2-7; D gene uncertain. Germline V gene data show CDR1 as SGHTA and CDR2 as FQGNSA. CDR3 length equals 12 residues. Trimming cost V 2 bases and J 6 bases, with 8 bases left between them. CDR3 amino acids: CASSLLAGEQYF. The CDR3 nucleotides read TGTGCCAGCAGCTTATTGGCCGGCGAGCAGTACTTC.

The rearrangement joins TRBV27 to TRBJ1-2; D unclear. This CDR3 has 14 residues. The germline V gene encodes CDR1 MNHEY and CDR2 SMNVEV (reference sequence). Deletions cut 0 bases from V and 6 bases from J, with 11 bases between. CDR3 bases: TGTGCCAGCAGTTTATCCCTAGGCAGTCATGGCTACACCTTC. Encoded protein: CASSLSLGSHGYTF.

The V call is TRBV7-9, the J call TRBJ2-1; D remains ambiguous. Germline CDR1 SEHNR, CDR2 FQNEAQ (reference sequence). The CDR3 totals 14 residues. V was cut by 1 base and J by 8 bases, with 12 bases left in between. The CDR3, as DNA: TGTGCCAGCAGCTTAGGGGCCTCGGTCGATGAGCAGTTCTTC. It is translated as CASSLGASVDEQFF.

This clone was observed a single time. CDR3 residues: CASSQDAQKKAEQFF. CDR3 nucleotides: TGCGCCAGCAGCCAAGATGCCCAGAAAAAGGCTGAGCAGTTCTTC. The chain has TRBV4-3 and TRBJ2-1; D gene unclear. Germline V CDR1 and CDR2: LGHNA, YSLEER. The length of the CDR3 is 15 residues. V was clipped by 0 bases and J by 9 bases, with 15 bases between them.

The chain carries TRBV30 and TRBJ2-6; 10 bases are shared with TRBD1. Losses at the gene ends were 3 bases for V and 0 bases for J; bases not matched to a gene: 2. The CDR3 contains 16 residues. Germline V gives CDR1 GTSNPN, CDR2 SVGIG (reference sequence). In DNA, the CDR3 is TGTGCCTGGAGAAGGACAGGGGGCTCTGGGGCCAACGTCCTGACTTTC. Amino acids: CAWRRTGGSGANVLTF.

The chain couples TRBV4-1 to TRBJ1-1; TRBD1 is a possible D gene (6 bases). The CDR3 is 15 amino acids. Looked up from germline, CDR1 is MGHRA and CDR2 is YSYEKL. The V and J ends lost 4 bases and 0 bases respectively, with 12 bases between them. CDR3 sequence (DNA): TGCGCCAGCAGCCCAAGGACAGACATGAACACTGAAGCTTTCTTT. Its translation is CASSPRTDMNTEAFF.

The chain links TRBV11-2 to TRBJ2-5; 9 bases are shared with TRBD1. This CDR3 is 16 amino acids long. J gave up 5 bases and V 2 bases, and 9 bases lay outside the gene matches. CDR1 and CDR2 from the germline V gene are SGHAT and FQNNGV. CDR3 protein: CASSLSPGTGTETQYF. DNA for the CDR3: TGTGCCAGCAGCTTATCTCCCGGGACAGGGACGGAGACCCAGTACTTC. The entire variable domain, with the rest obtained from reference TRBV11-2 and TRBJ2-5, is as follows: EAGVAQSPRYKIIEKRQSVAFWCNPISGHATLYWYQQILGQGPKLLIQFQNNGVVDDSQLPKDRFSAERLKGVDSTLKIQPAKLEDSAVYLCASSLSPGTGTETQYFGPGTRLLVL.

This chain connects TRBV30 to TRBJ1-6; the D gene is possibly TRBD1 (6 bases). Germline CDR1 and CDR2: GTSNPN and SVGIG (reference sequence). Trimming removed 5 bases at V and 7 bases at J, with 6 bases between. This CDR3 spans 11 amino acids. The CDR3 sequence: CAWGTNSPLHF. The CDR3 bases are TGTGCCTGGGGGACAAATTCACCCCTCCACTTT.

The J gene is TRBJ2-1, the V gene TRBV2; D is uncertain. Trimming left V 3 bases short and J 9 bases short, with 6 bases between. Germline CDR1 SNHLY, CDR2 FYNNEI. The length of the CDR3 is 11 residues. The DNA of the CDR3 is TGTGCCAGCAGTGATGGAACTGAGCAGTTCTTC. It yields the protein CASSDGTEQFF.

The chain recombines TRBV30 with TRBJ1-2; D perhaps matches TRBD1 (6 bases). Germline V gene sequence: CDR1 GTSNPN, CDR2 SVGIG (reference sequence). Trimming shortened V by 3 bases and J by 4 bases, and 12 bases separated the two germline ends. This CDR3 comprises 13 residues. The DNA for the CDR3 is TGTGCCTGGAGACCACAGGGCCTCTATGGCTACACCTTC. Protein: CAWRPQGLYGYTF.

The chain couples TRBV30 to TRBJ1-1; D not resolved. V lost 6 bases, J lost 1 base, and 12 bases lay in between. CDR3 length: 13 residues. The germline V gene encodes CDR1 GTSNPN and CDR2 SVGIG (reference sequence). CDR3 amino acids: CACALQKNTEAFF. Here the CDR3 DNA reads TGTGCCTGCGCTCTACAGAAGAACACTGAAGCTTTCTTT. Based on the CDR3 plus reference TRBV30 and TRBJ1-1, the full variable domain is SQTIHQWPATLVQPVGSPLSLECTVEGTSNPNLYWYRQAAGRGLQLLFYSVGIGQISSEVPQNLSASRPQDRQFILSSKKLLLSDSGFYLCACALQKNTEAFFGQGTRLTVV.

This sequence joins TRBV7-2 and TRBJ2-5; 13 nucleotides agree with TRBD2. Looked up from germline, CDR1 is SGHTA and CDR2 is FQGNSA. V lost 4 bases to trimming and J lost 2 bases; unmatched junction nucleotides: 4. The CDR3 totals 16 residues. CDR3 sequence: CASSWGLAGSQETQYF. The CDR3 DNA sequence: TGTGCCAGCAGCTGGGGACTAGCGGGGAGTCAAGAGACCCAGTACTTC.

The chain carries TRBV15 and TRBJ1-1; TRBD1 is a possible D gene (5 bases). The CDR3 sequence is 16 residues long. Between the trimmed V and J ends, which lost 0 bases and 0 bases, there was a span of 11 bases. Germline V CDR1 and CDR2: LNHNV, YYDKDF (reference sequence). In DNA, the CDR3 is TGTGCCACCAGCAGAGAGAGGACAACGGTGAACACTGAAGCTTTCTTT. This sequence encodes CATSRERTTVNTEAFF.

The chain carries TRBV4-3 and TRBJ2-3; a possible D gene is TRBD2 (6 bases). Germline V gene lookup returns CDR1 LGHNA and CDR2 YSLEER. V lost 0 bases, J lost 6 bases, and 16 bases lay in between. CDR3 length: 16 amino acids. CDR3 loop: CASSQDFPTSGDTQYF. In DNA form, the CDR3 reads TGCGCCAGCAGCCAAGATTTCCCCACCAGCGGGGATACGCAGTATTTT.